The rows below give T cell receptor beta chains drawn from one sample of a study of T cell responses to AZD1222 COVID-19 vaccine. Here immunoSEQ multiplex PCR was the method, and the copy in TCRdb shows in-frame clones only, minus some. This sample yields around 66,000 clones, of which about 90% are seen a single time; roughly 17% belongs to the top ten. This material consisted of peripheral blood, taken on day 0 of AZD1222 vaccination. The receptors derive from an adult in good health. The CDR3 runs from the conserved cysteine through the conserved F or W. D genes are given only for firm matches. Clone size is not always given. Where it is, it says once, few, many or a class for expanded clones.

V gene	J gene	clone size	D gene	CDR3 protein	CDR3 DNA
TRBV2	TRBJ1-1	NA	NA	CASSDSRTPHAEAFF	TGTGCCAGCAGTGATAGTCGGACGCCCCACGCTGAAGCTTTCTTT
TRBV28	TRBJ2-7	NA	NA	CASRPTGSLYEQYF	TGTGCCAGCAGACCAACAGGGAGTCTCTACGAGCAGTACTTC
TRBV4-2	TRBJ2-7	NA	TRBD2	CASSQSIGGYDEQYF	TGTGCCAGCAGCCAGTCCATCGGGGGGTACGACGAGCAGTACTTC
TRBV10-3	TRBJ1-2	NA	NA	CAISPSPDRTLDGYTF	TGTGCCATCAGTCCTTCACCGGACAGAACCCTCGATGGCTACACCTTC
TRBV9	TRBJ1-1	NA	NA	CASSVEGGLANTEAFF	TGTGCCAGCAGCGTAGAGGGAGGGTTGGCGAACACTGAAGCTTTCTTT
TRBV24-1	TRBJ1-5	NA	NA	CATSDMVGSNQPQHF	TGTGCCACCAGTGATATGGTCGGGAGCAATCAGCCCCAGCATTTT
TRBV29-1	TRBJ2-1	NA	NA	CSVKTNNEQFF	TGCAGCGTAAAAACCAACAATGAGCAGTTCTTC
TRBV29-1	TRBJ1-4	many	TRBD1	CSVMRDSATNEKLFF	TGCAGCGTTATGCGGGACAGCGCAACTAATGAAAAACTGTTTTTT
TRBV11-1	TRBJ2-5	NA	NA	CASSLALGRAQETQYF	TGTGCCAGCAGCTTAGCGCTCGGCAGGGCGCAAGAGACCCAGTACTTC
TRBV18	TRBJ2-7	NA	TRBD1	CASSPQGQVSYEQYF	TGTGCCAGCTCACCACAGGGACAGGTCTCCTACGAGCAGTACTTC
TRBV4-1	TRBJ2-1	few	TRBD2	CASSHISGSSYNEQFF	TGCGCCAGCAGCCACATTAGCGGGAGCTCCTACAATGAGCAGTTCTTC
TRBV19	TRBJ1-2	NA	TRBD1	CASRISGQGNYGYTF	TGTGCCAGTAGGATCTCCGGACAGGGTAACTATGGCTACACCTTC